These T cell receptor beta chains were read from a single sample in a study of T-cell memory formation after mild COVID-19. TCRdb fed the 5' RACE reads into MiXCR, producing one record per CDR3 protein. Of approximately 580,000 distinct CDR3 sequences listed, 20% are singletons. Material for sequencing was PBMCs or a T cell subset sorted from them (not recorded which). The receptors come from an adult woman who had mild COVID-19 (a few samples of this study predate the infection). Cell type and time point are not known. The CDR3 runs from the conserved cysteine through the conserved F or W. D genes are given only for firm matches. Clone size is shown for a subset of rows, as once, few, many or a class of expanded clone.

DNA	CDR3	J	size	V	D
TGTGCCTGGAGCCTCGGGACAGGGAGGCCCCAGCATTTT	CAWSLGTGRPQHF	TRBJ1-5	NA	TRBV30	TRBD1
TGTGCCAGCGTAGGCCCCGCGGACACTGAAGCTTTCTTT	CASVGPADTEAFF	TRBJ1-1	few	TRBV6-2/TRBV6-3	NA
TGTGCCAGCAGCGACCGTAGTGAGCAGTTCTTC	CASSDRSEQFF	TRBJ2-1	few	TRBV13	NA
TGTGCCAGCAGTCAATCGGGACTCCTGATCTATGGCTACACCTTC	CASSQSGLLIYGYTF	TRBJ1-2	few	TRBV7-9	NA
TGTGCCAGCAGCTTCGACGTAGGCAATGAGCAGTTCTTC	CASSFDVGNEQFF	TRBJ2-1	few	TRBV7-9	NA
TGTGCCTGGAGTGAGGTGATTATGTTGAACACTGAAGCTTTCTTT	CAWSEVIMLNTEAFF	TRBJ1-1	few	TRBV30	NA
TGTGCCTGGAGTGACGGAGGGGAATTCTCTGGAAACACCATATATTTT	CAWSDGGEFSGNTIYF	TRBJ1-3	many	TRBV30	NA
TGTGCCAGCAGCTCCTTCGATAACAGGGGGAGGAACACTGAAGCTTTCTTT	CASSSFDNRGRNTEAFF	TRBJ1-1	few	TRBV12-3/TRBV12-4	TRBD1
TGTGCCAGCAGCAAAGGGGGAGTGAACACTGAAGCTTTCTTT	CASSKGGVNTEAFF	TRBJ1-1	NA	TRBV6-5	NA
TGTGCCACCAGTGTGACCGGGACAGGGGACCACTACGAGCAGTACTTC	CATSVTGTGDHYEQYF	TRBJ2-7	NA	TRBV24-1	TRBD1
TGCAGCGTTGGCGGTCCGGAGTACGAGCAGTACTTC	CSVGGPEYEQYF	TRBJ2-7	NA	TRBV29-1	NA
TGCAGTGCTAGCAGGGGTGCCGGAAACACCATATATTTT	CSASRGAGNTIYF	TRBJ1-3	NA	TRBV20-1	NA
TGTGCCAGCAGCAATCTTCAGTCCTTGGGGACTAGCGGGAACTCGGTCGGGGAGCTGTTTTTT	CASSNLQSLGTSGNSVGELFF	TRBJ2-2	NA	TRBV12-3/TRBV12-4	TRBD2
TGTGCCAGCAGCATCTATAGCGGGTACGAGCAGTACTTC	CASSIYSGYEQYF	TRBJ2-7	NA	TRBV7-3	TRBD2
TGTGCCAGCAGTTATTCGGGGGGGAGCGCAGATACGCAGTATTTT	CASSYSGGSADTQYF	TRBJ2-3	few	TRBV6-6	TRBD2
TGTGCCAGCAGCAAAGACGAACGGGGGAACGAGCAGTACTTC	CASSKDERGNEQYF	TRBJ2-7	few	TRBV21-1	NA
TGTGCCAGCAGCCAAGATTTAGTAGCGGGGGGTTACGAGCAGTACTTC	CASSQDLVAGGYEQYF	TRBJ2-7	few	TRBV14	TRBD2
TGTGCCAGCAGCATCCCCGGGACCCCCAACACAGATACGCAGTATTTT	CASSIPGTPNTDTQYF	TRBJ2-3	few	TRBV7-8	NA
TGTGCCAGCAGAGTAGACAGGGGGCAAGAGACCCAGTACTTC	CASRVDRGQETQYF	TRBJ2-5	NA	TRBV7-9	TRBD1
TGTGCCGGCAGTTTATGGGCCCGAATGAACACCGGGGAGCTGTTTTTT	CAGSLWARMNTGELFF	TRBJ2-2	NA	TRBV27	NA
TGTGCCAGCAGCGTAGCACTAGCCGCCTACGAGCAGTACTTC	CASSVALAAYEQYF	TRBJ2-7	NA	TRBV9	NA
TGCAGTGCAGACCTTCTGGGACTAGCGGGAGGAGAGACCCAGTACTTC	CSADLLGLAGGETQYF	TRBJ2-5	NA	TRBV20-1	TRBD2
TGTGCCAGCAGCCCCCAGGCTAGCGGGGGGGTCTACAATGAGCAGTTCTTC	CASSPQASGGVYNEQFF	TRBJ2-1	few	TRBV9	TRBD2
TGTGCCAGCACCTTAGGGACCTTAGCGGGAGGACCACAAGAGACCCAGTACTTC	CASTLGTLAGGPQETQYF	TRBJ2-5	NA	TRBV12-3/TRBV12-4	TRBD2
TGTGCCAGCAGCTTGGTATTGGCGGAGATCAATGAGCAGTTCTTC	CASSLVLAEINEQFF	TRBJ2-1	few	TRBV5-4	NA
TGTGCCAGCTCCGGACCAAACACCGGGGAGCTGTTTTTT	CASSGPNTGELFF	TRBJ2-2	NA	TRBV6-6	NA
TGTGCCAGCAGTTACTCGGGCCCCGGCGGGGAGCTGTTTTTT	CASSYSGPGGELFF	TRBJ2-2	NA	TRBV6-5	NA
TGCAGCGTTGGCCGGACAGCAACTAATGAAAAACTGTTTTTT	CSVGRTATNEKLFF	TRBJ1-4	few	TRBV29-1	NA
TGTGCCAGCAACCTCGCCCCGACAGGGGTAAGACACGAGCAGTACTTC	CASNLAPTGVRHEQYF	TRBJ2-7	few	TRBV7-2	TRBD1
TGCAGTGCTAGAGCAATGGGACCGGCCCGCGAGCAGTACTTC	CSARAMGPAREQYF	TRBJ2-7	few	TRBV20-1	NA